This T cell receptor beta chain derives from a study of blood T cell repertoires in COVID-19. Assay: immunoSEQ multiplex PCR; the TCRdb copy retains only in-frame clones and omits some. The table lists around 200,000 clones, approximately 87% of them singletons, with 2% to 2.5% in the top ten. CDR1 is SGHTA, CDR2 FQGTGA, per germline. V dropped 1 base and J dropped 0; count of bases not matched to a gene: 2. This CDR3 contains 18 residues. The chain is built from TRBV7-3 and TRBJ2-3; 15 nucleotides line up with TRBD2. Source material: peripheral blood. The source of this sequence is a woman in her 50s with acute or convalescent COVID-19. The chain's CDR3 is CASSLMGLAGGSTDTQYF. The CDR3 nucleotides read TGTGCCAGCAGCTTAATGGGACTAGCGGGGGGAAGCACAGATACGCAGTATTTT.